The source of this TCR beta chain is a study of human T cells and chemical hapten exposure. Findings and caveats of the study: Controls formed significantly fewer large CDR3 similarity clusters than expanded TCRs did.

V dropped 2 bases and J dropped 2; count of bases not matched to a gene: 3. Germline-derived CDR1 and CDR2 are SEHNR and FQNEAQ (reference sequence). This CDR3 is built from 15 residues. The time point: pre-sensitization, week 0. Treatment here: therapeutic diphenylcyclopropenone sensitization with weekly scalp DPC. One entry per CDR3 protein results from TCRdb running MiXCR on the RACE reads. Of more than 250,000 distinct CDR3 sequences in the sample, approximately 8.4% are singletons; the top ten hold approximately 2.3%. As concerns this clonotype: Its antigen is unknown.

Specimen: whole blood, collected in connection with sensitization to the hapten diphenylcyclopropenone (DPC). The clonotype comes from a woman between 35 and 50 years old with alopecia areata. Some clones in this sample may be carry-over from other donors' samples. The chain links TRBV7-9 to TRBJ2-1; the match to TRBD1 covers 7 bases. The CDR3 is CASSLTGTAYNEQFF. The DNA for the CDR3 is TGTGCCAGCAGCTTAACCGGGACAGCCTACAATGAGCAGTTCTTC.